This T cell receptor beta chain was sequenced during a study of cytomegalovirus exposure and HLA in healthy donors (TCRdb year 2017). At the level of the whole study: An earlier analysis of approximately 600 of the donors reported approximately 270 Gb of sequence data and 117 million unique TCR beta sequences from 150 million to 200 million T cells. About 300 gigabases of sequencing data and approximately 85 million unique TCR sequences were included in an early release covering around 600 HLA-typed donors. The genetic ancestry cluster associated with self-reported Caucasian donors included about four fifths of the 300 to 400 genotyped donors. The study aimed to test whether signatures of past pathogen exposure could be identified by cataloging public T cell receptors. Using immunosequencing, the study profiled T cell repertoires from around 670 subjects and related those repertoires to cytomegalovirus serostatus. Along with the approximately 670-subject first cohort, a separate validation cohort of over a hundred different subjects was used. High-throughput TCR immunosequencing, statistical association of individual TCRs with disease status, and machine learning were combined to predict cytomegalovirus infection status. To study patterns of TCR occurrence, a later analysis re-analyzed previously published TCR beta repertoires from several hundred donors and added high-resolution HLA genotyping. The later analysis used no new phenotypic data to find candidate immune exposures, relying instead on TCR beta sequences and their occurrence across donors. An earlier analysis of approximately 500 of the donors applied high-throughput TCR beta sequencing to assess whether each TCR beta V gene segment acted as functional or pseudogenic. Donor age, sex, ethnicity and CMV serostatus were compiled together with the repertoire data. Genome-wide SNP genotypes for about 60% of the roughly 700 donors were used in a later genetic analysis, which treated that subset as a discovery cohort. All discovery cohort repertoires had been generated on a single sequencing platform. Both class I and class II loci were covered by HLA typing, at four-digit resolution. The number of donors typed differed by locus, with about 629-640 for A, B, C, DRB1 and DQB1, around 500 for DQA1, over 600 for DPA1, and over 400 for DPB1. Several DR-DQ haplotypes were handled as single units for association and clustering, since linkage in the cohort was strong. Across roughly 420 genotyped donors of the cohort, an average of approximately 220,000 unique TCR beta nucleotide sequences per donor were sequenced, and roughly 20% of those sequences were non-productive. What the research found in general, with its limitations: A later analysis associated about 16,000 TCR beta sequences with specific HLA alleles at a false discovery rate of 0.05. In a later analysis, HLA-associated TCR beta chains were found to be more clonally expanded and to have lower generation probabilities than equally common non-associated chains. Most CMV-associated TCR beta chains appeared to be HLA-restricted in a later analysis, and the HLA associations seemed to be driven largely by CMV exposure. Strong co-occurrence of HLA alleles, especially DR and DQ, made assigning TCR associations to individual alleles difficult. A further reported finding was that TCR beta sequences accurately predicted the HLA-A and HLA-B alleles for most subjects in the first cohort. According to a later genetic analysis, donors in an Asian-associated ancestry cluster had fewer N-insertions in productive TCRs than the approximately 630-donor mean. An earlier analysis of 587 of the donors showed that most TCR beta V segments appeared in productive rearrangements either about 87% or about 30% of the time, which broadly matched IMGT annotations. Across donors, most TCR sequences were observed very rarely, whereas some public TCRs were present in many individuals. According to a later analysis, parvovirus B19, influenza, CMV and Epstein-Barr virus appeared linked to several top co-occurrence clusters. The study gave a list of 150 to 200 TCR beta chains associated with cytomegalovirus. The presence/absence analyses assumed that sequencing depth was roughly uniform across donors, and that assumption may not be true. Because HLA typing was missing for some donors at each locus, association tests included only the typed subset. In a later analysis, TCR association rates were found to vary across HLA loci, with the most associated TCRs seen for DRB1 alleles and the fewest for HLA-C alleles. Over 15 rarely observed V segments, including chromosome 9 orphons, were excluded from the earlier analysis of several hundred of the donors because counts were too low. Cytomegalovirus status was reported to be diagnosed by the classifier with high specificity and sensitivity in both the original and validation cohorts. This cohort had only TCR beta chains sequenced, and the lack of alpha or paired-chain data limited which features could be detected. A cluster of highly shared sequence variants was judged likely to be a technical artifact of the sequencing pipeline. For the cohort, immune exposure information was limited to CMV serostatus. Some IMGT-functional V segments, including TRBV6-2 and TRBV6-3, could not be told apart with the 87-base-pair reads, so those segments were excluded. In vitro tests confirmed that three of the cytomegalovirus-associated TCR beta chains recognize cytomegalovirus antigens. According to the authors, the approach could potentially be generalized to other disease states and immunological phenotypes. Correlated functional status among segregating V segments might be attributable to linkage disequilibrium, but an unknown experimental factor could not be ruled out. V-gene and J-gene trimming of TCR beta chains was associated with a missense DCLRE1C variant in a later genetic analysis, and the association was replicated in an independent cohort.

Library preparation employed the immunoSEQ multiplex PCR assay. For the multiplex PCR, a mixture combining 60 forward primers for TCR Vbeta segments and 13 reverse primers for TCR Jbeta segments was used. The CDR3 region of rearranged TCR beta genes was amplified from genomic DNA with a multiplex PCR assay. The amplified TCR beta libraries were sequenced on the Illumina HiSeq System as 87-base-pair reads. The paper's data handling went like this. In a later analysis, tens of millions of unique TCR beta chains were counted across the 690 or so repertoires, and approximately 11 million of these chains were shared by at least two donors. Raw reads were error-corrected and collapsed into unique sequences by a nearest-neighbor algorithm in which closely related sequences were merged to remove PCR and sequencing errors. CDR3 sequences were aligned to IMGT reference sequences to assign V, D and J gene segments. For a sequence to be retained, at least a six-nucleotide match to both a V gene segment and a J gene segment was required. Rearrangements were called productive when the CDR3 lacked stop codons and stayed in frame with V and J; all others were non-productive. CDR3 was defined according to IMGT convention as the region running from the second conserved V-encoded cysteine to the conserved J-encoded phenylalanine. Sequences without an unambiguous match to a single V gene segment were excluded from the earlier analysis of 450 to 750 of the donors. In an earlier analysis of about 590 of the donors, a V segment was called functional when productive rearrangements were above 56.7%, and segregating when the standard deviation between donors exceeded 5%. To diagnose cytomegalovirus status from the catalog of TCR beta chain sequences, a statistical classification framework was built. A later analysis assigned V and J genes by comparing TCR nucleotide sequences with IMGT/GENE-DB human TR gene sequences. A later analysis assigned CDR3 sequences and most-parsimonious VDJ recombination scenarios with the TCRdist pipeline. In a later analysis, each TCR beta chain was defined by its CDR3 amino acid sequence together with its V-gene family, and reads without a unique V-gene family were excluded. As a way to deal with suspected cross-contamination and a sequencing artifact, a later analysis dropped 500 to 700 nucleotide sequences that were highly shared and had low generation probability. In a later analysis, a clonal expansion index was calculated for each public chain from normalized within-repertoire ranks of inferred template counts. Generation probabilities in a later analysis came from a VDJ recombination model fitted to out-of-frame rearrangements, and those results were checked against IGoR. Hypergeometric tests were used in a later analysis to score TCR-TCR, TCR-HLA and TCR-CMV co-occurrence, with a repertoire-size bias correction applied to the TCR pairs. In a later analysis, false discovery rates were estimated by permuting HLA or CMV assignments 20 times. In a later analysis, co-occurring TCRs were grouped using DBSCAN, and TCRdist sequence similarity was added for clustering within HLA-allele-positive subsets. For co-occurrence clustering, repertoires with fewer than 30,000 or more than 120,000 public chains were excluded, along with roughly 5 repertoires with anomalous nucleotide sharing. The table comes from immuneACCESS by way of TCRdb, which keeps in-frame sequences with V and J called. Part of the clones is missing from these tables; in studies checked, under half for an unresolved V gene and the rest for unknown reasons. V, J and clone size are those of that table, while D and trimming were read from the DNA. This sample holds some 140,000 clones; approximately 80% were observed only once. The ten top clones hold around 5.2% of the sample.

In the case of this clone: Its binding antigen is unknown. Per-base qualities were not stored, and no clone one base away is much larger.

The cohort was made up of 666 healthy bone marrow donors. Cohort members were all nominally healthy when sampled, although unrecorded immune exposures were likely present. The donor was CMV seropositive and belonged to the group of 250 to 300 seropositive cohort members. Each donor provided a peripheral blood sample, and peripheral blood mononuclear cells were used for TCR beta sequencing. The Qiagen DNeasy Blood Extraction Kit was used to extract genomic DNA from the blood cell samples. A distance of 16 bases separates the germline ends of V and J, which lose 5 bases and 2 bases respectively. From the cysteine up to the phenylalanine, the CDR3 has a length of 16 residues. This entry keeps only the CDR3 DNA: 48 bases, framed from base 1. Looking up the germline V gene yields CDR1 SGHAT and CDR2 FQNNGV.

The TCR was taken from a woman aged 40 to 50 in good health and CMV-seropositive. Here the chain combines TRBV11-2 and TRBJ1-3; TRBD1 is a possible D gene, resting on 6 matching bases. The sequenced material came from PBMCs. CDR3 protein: CASSKSQGFAGNTIYF. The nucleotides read TGTGCCAGCAGCAAATCACAGGGTTTTGCTGGAAACACCATATATTTT.